The next 10 T cell receptor beta chains were all read from a single sample in a study of Graves' ophthalmopathy and Graves' hyperthyroidism. The authors amplified TCR beta CDR3 regions from RNA transcripts. First-round RT-PCR with HTBI primers preceded a second-round multiplex PCR. TCRdb analysed the multiplex PCR reads with MiXCR anew, one entry per CDR3 protein. The data contain about 220,000 distinct CDR3 sequences, roughly 21% of them seen just once; the ten biggest clones take up roughly 42%. Sequenced material: peripheral blood. The receptors originated from a woman in her fifties or sixties with Graves' ophthalmopathy.

This clonotype has at least ten counts. The V and J genes are TRBV11-2 and TRBJ1-1, with D hard to call. V was cut by 3 bases and J by 6 bases, with 14 bases left in between. This CDR3 contains 14 residues. Germline values: CDR1 SGHAT, CDR2 FQNNGV. In DNA form, the CDR3 reads TGTGCCAGCAGCTTCCCGCCCCCAGGAGCTGAAGCTTTCTTT. It translates to CASSFPPPGAEAFF.

The chain is built from TRBV7-9 and TRBJ2-7; tentative D call: TRBD1 (6 bases). V lost 3 bases and J 7 bases, leaving 19 bases between the germline ends. In germline, CDR1 is SEHNR, CDR2 FQNEAQ (reference sequence). The CDR3 totals 15 residues. CDR3 residues: CASSFIAQGLREQYF. CDR3 in DNA: TGTGCCAGCAGCTTCATCGCACAGGGTTTACGGGAGCAGTACTTC.

This clonotype was picked up many times. The DNA for the CDR3 is TGCGCCAGCAGCTTGGCAGACAGGGTGGCTGGCTACACCTTC. Protein product: CASSLADRVAGYTF. The rearrangement uses TRBV5-1 and TRBJ1-2; 7 nucleotides agree with TRBD1. CDR3 length equals 14 residues. V lost 0 bases, J lost 7 bases, and 6 bases stayed unmatched. Germline V lookup: CDR1 SGHRS, CDR2 YFSETQ.

This chain joins TRBV6-2 or TRBV6-3 and TRBJ2-2; 10 positions match TRBD1. The CDR3 extends over 18 amino acids. J gave up 6 bases and V 0 bases, and 10 bases lay outside the gene matches. Looked up from germline, CDR1 is MNHEY and CDR2 is SVGEGT. The CDR3 here is CASSYSQKGQGGAGELFF. For the CDR3, the DNA is TGTGCCAGCAGTTACTCACAGAAAGGACAGGGGGGAGCCGGGGAGCTGTTTTTT.

V gene TRBV2 combines with J gene TRBJ1-2; 7 positions match TRBD1. Germline CDR1 reads SNHLY; CDR2 reads FYNNEI. CDR3 length: 14 amino acids. J was trimmed by 3 bases and V by 2 bases; bases with no gene match: 3. In DNA form, the CDR3 reads TGTGCCAGCAGTGAACAGGGGGATTACTATGGCTACACCTTC. Protein sequence: CASSEQGDYYGYTF. The whole variable domain, filled in from reference TRBV2 and TRBJ1-2, reads EPEVTQTPSHQVTQMGQEVILRCVPISNHLYFYWYRQILGQKVEFLVSFYNNEISEKSEIFDDQFSVERPDGSNFTLKIRSTKLEDSAMYFCASSEQGDYYGYTFGSGTRLTVV.

This clonotype came up many times. This chain connects TRBV30 to TRBJ2-7; maybe TRBD1 (6 bases). The CDR3 is 16 amino acids. Per germline, CDR1 GTSNPN and CDR2 SVGIG (reference sequence). Trimming cost V 2 bases and J 2 bases, with 19 bases left between them. The CDR3 spells CAWSRGGIDSTYEQYF. Written as DNA, the CDR3 is TGTGCCTGGAGTCGAGGGGGAATCGACTCCACCTACGAGCAGTACTTC.

This clonotype was detected many times. This sequence joins TRBV10-1 and TRBJ2-7, with no clear D. V lost 0 bases and J lost 12, with 15 bases in between. Germline V lookup: CDR1 WNHNN, CDR2 SYGVQD (reference sequence). The CDR3 length is 13 residues. For the CDR3, the DNA is TGCGCCAGCAGTGAGTCACCTACCGCCCACCGGTACTTC. It specifies CASSESPTAHRYF.

This clonotype was counted at least ten times. The CDR3 loop reads CASSLVGVVTEAFF. The CDR3 nucleotides are TGTGCCAGCAGCTTAGTCGGGGTGGTGACTGAAGCTTTCTTT. The rearrangement links TRBV13 to TRBJ1-1; no definite D call. The V gene's germline CDR1 is PRHDT and CDR2 FYEKMQ (reference sequence). Trimming cost V 1 base and J 5 bases, with 11 bases left between them. The CDR3 consists of 14 residues.

At least ten counts were recorded for this clonotype. This chain connects TRBV24-1 to TRBJ1-2; D is perhaps TRBD1 (5 bases). The CDR3 loop spans 11 amino acids. In germline, CDR1 is KGHDR, CDR2 SFDVKD. Trimming stripped 4 bases from V and 6 bases from J, with 5 bases between. CDR3 sequence reads: CATSDRDGYTF. CDR3 nucleotide sequence: TGTGCCACCAGTGACAGGGATGGCTACACCTTC.

In this sample, this clonotype turned up many times. V is TRBV7-2 and J is TRBJ2-7, with a tentative D call TRBD2 (5 bases). The CDR3 has 12 amino acids. Germline V lookup: CDR1 SGHTA, CDR2 FQGNSA. Trimming cost V 5 bases and J 7 bases, with 12 bases left between them. The CDR3 DNA follows: TGTGCCAGCAGCCAGAGACCGGGAGAGCAGTACTTC. Its protein product is CASSQRPGEQYF.